The 21 T cell receptor beta chains listed next were all sequenced from one sample in a study of Ad26.COV2.S vaccination and SARS-CoV-2 variants. Sequencing was performed with immunoSEQ multiplex PCR; in TCRdb, only in-frame clones are kept and a portion is missing. This sample carries hundreds of thousands of clones, around 90% of them seen once, and the ten largest clones take roughly 1.5%. The treatment denotes: around 19 received Ad26.COV2.S at low or high dose, single or two shots; roughly five received placebo; per-sample allocation not given. After the first vaccine or placebo injection, samples were drawn on day 63. The source material was peripheral blood, sampled in a trial of Ad26.COV2.S vaccine versus placebo. The receptor set was obtained from a person between 18 and 65 years old who received the Ad26.COV2.S COVID-19 vaccine or a placebo.

This clone was seen once. The rearrangement joins TRBV30 to TRBJ1-6; D is unresolved. In germline, CDR1 is GTSNPN, CDR2 SVGIG (reference sequence). CDR3 length equals 13 residues. The V end lost 1 base, the J end lost 5 bases, and 6 bases lay between the germline ends. The CDR3 coding sequence is TGTGCCTGGAGTGGAAGGAATAATTCACCCCTCCACTTT. Encoded protein: CAWSGRNNSPLHF.

The rearrangement joins TRBV5-1 to TRBJ1-2; weak D call: TRBD1 (5 bases). Trimming pared 0 bases from V and 5 bases from J, leaving 11 bases between. The germline CDR1 and CDR2 sequences are SGHRS and YFSETQ. The CDR3 loop spans 14 amino acids. This CDR3 reads CASSLATGLYGYTF. CDR3 nucleotide sequence: TGCGCCAGCAGCTTGGCCACGGGGCTGTATGGCTACACCTTC. Full variable domain (outside the CDR3, taken from reference TRBV5-1 and TRBJ1-2): KAGVTQTPRYLIKTRGQQVTLSCSPISGHRSVSWYQQTPGQGLQFLFEYFSETQRNKGNFPGRFSGRQFSNSRSEMNVSTLELGDSALYLCASSLATGLYGYTFGSGTRLTVV.

The J gene is TRBJ1-1, the V gene TRBV10-3; 10 bases map to TRBD1. Germline V gene data show CDR1 as ENHRY and CDR2 as SYGVKD. Trimming took 0 bases from V and 5 from J; bases not matched to a gene: 9. CDR3 length: 17 residues. This CDR3 is CAISESKGGTGVTEAFF. The DNA for the CDR3 is TGTGCCATCAGTGAGTCGAAAGGCGGGACAGGGGTGACTGAAGCTTTCTTT.

The rearrangement uses TRBV3-1 (or the pseudogene TRBV3-2) and TRBJ2-1; 12 bases fit TRBD2. The CDR3 has 16 amino acids. After removal of 2 bases from V and 4 bases from J, the junction contained 3 bases not matched to a gene. CDR1 and CDR2 (germline): LGHDT, YNNKEL (reference sequence). CDR3 protein: CASSQPSGRGYNEQFF. The DNA of the CDR3 is TGTGCCAGCAGCCAACCTAGCGGGAGGGGGTACAATGAGCAGTTCTTC.

Worth noting for this clone: This same CDR3 is encoded by further DNA sequences in the sample. DNA of the CDR3: TGTGCCAGCAGTTTCGGGGATGGCTACACCTTC. This translates into CASSFGDGYTF. The chain combines TRBV12-3 or TRBV12-4 with TRBJ1-2; D is uncertain. This CDR3 has 11 residues. The V and J ends lost 3 bases and 6 bases respectively, with 5 bases between them.

The genes are TRBV28 and TRBJ2-3; possible D gene TRBD2, 6 bases. The ends were cut back, 3 bases at V and 4 bases at J, with 14 bases in the middle. The CDR3 runs to 15 residues. The germline CDR1 and CDR2 sequences are MDHEN and SYDVKM. CDR3 sequence reads: CASSLAGSWPDTQYF. CDR3 DNA sequence: TGTGCCAGCAGTTTGGCGGGGAGCTGGCCAGATACGCAGTATTTT.

This clone showed up just a few times. This sequence joins TRBV5-5 and TRBJ2-7; 12 nucleotides line up with TRBD2. The CDR3 extends over 17 amino acids. Germline CDR1 reads SGHKS; CDR2 reads YYEKEE (reference sequence). V gave up 4 bases and J gave up 0 bases; unmatched junction bases: 8. This CDR3 reads CASSPGLAGTSSYEQYF. The DNA of the CDR3 is TGTGCCAGCAGCCCGGGACTAGCGGGCACCAGCTCCTACGAGCAGTACTTC.

This chain joins TRBV5-1 and TRBJ1-1; 7 positions agree with TRBD1. Per the germline V gene, CDR1 is SGHRS and CDR2 is YFSETQ. This CDR3 spans 15 amino acids. With 3 bases clipped from V and 4 bases from J, the junction kept 9 bases outside the gene matches. The CDR3 DNA is TGCGCCAGCAGCTGGGACAGCTCTCTTCGCACTGAAGCTTTCTTT. Protein product: CASSWDSSLRTEAFF.

Regarding this clone: Other DNA sequences in this sample translate to the same CDR3. The J gene is TRBJ2-7, the V gene TRBV7-3; TRBD1 matches at 9 bases. Germline assignment: CDR1 SGHTA and CDR2 FQGTGA. This CDR3 has 14 amino acids. The V and J ends lost 6 bases and 3 bases, in that order; junction bases with no gene match: 6. CDR3 loop: CASSPGTGSYEQYF. The DNA for the CDR3 is TGTGCCAGCAGTCCCGGGACAGGGAGCTACGAGCAGTACTTC.

This clone came up once. In DNA, the CDR3 is TGTGCCAGCAGTAGGGGGAGCACTGAAGCTTTCTTT. It is translated as CASSRGSTEAFF. The chain combines TRBV12-3 or TRBV12-4 with TRBJ1-1; possible D gene TRBD1, 6 bases. The V and J ends lost 5 bases and 4 bases respectively, with 8 bases between them. The CDR3 is 12 residues long.

The V call is TRBV12-5, the J call TRBJ1-5; 7 bases agree with TRBD1. The CDR3 is 17 residues long. CDR1 LGHNT and CDR2 FRNRAP come from the germline V gene. The trim removed 3 bases at V and 0 bases at J, leaving 8 bases unmatched. CDR3 coding DNA: TGTGCTAGTGGTTTTACGACCGGGACAGTTAGCAATCAGCCCCAGCATTTT. Translation: CASGFTTGTVSNQPQHF.

The chain has TRBV30 and TRBJ1-4; 10 bases agree with TRBD1. Trimming at V came to 7 bases and at J to 7 bases, leaving 9 bases not matched to a gene. This CDR3 is 14 amino acids long. The germline V gene encodes CDR1 GTSNPN and CDR2 SVGIG (reference sequence). The CDR3 here is CAFIPGQGIEKLFF. In nucleotides, the CDR3 is TGTGCCTTTATTCCGGGACAGGGGATTGAAAAACTGTTTTTT.

The CDR3 protein is CASSPEGQGTFQETQYF. Here the CDR3 DNA reads TGTGCCAGCAGCCCCGAGGGACAGGGGACCTTCCAAGAGACCCAGTACTTC. The chain carries TRBV3-1 (or the pseudogene TRBV3-2) and TRBJ2-5, with 10 bases that match TRBD1. With V trimmed by 4 bases and J by 1 base, 9 bases remained unmatched. In germline, CDR1 is LGHDT, CDR2 YNNKEL (reference sequence). The CDR3 contains 17 residues.

The genes are TRBV30 and TRBJ1-2; D gene uncertain. V lost 4 bases to trimming and J lost 2 bases, with 14 bases between them. CDR1 and CDR2 from the germline V gene are GTSNPN and SVGIG (reference sequence). This CDR3 contains 14 residues. CDR3 protein: CAWNFGRENYGYTF. DNA for the CDR3: TGTGCCTGGAATTTCGGGAGAGAAAACTATGGCTACACCTTC.

The rearrangement links TRBV5-5 to TRBJ1-6; 7 positions agree with TRBD1. The CDR3 runs to 16 residues. V lost 0 bases, J lost 9 bases, and 9 bases stayed unmatched. Germline loops: CDR1 SGHKS, CDR2 YYEKEE (reference sequence). In DNA, the CDR3 is TGTGCCAGCAGCTTGGGAGCGACACAGGGGTTTTCACCCCTCCACTTT. It encodes CASSLGATQGFSPLHF. Supplemented by reference TRBV5-5 and TRBJ1-6, the full variable domain reads DAGVTQSPTHLIKTRGQQVTLRCSPISGHKSVSWYQQVLGQGPQFIFQYYEKEERGRGNFPDRFSARQFPNYSSELNVNALLLGDSALYLCASSLGATQGFSPLHFGNGTRLTVT.

The rearrangement joins TRBV27 to TRBJ2-5; no clear D gene. The CDR3 is 13 amino acids. Germline CDR1 and CDR2: MNHEY and SMNVEV (reference sequence). The V end was cut by 5 bases, the J end by 0 bases, with 7 bases between. The chain's CDR3 is CASSAANQETQYF. For the CDR3, the DNA is TGTGCCAGCAGTGCGGCCAACCAAGAGACCCAGTACTTC.

The genes are TRBV2 and TRBJ2-2; perhaps TRBD2 as D (6 bases). The CDR3 is 15 amino acids. Germline CDR1 is SNHLY and CDR2 is FYNNEI. The V end lost 7 bases, the J end lost 6 bases, and 18 bases lay between the germline ends. The CDR3 nucleotides are TGTGCCAGCACCCGGGGGATAAGAACCCCCGGGGAGCTGTTTTTT. It codes for CASTRGIRTPGELFF.

The rearrangement uses TRBV5-1 and TRBJ2-5; 12 bases line up with TRBD1. Germline CDR1 is SGHRS and CDR2 is YFSETQ. The CDR3 extends over 15 amino acids. Trimming cost V 3 bases and J 1 base; bases outside gene matches: 1. CDR3 loop: CASSSGQGAQETQYF. In nucleotides, the CDR3 is TGCGCCAGCAGCTCGGGACAGGGGGCCCAAGAGACCCAGTACTTC.

The chain employs TRBV14 and TRBJ2-1, with 7 bases identical to TRBD2. The trim removed 1 base at V and 9 bases at J, leaving 15 bases unmatched. Germline V gene data show CDR1 as SGHDN and CDR2 as FVKESK. This CDR3 has 17 residues. The CDR3 DNA is TGTGCCAGCAGCCAAGCCACCTGGGGGGGAGCGGGCGGTGAGCAGTTCTTC. This encodes CASSQATWGGAGGEQFF.

This chain links TRBV18 with TRBJ1-4; D is perhaps TRBD1 (6 bases). This CDR3 is built from 14 residues. Germline V gene lookup returns CDR1 KGHSH and CDR2 LQKENI. The V and J ends lost 9 bases and 4 bases respectively, with 15 bases between them. The CDR3 coding sequence is TGTGCCAGGCGTGGGGGGCATAATAATGAAAAACTGTTTTTT. Translation: CARRGGHNNEKLFF. The full variable domain, completed using reference TRBV18 and TRBJ1-4, is NAGVMQNPRHLVRRRGQEARLRCSPMKGHSHVYWYRQLPEEGLKFMVYLQKENIIDESGMPKERFSAEFPKEGPSILRIQQVVRGDSAAYFCARRGGHNNEKLFFGSGTQLSVL.

This clone was observed a few times. CDR3 in amino acids: CASSGLAGTYEQYF. The DNA for the CDR3 is TGTGCCAGCAGCGGACTAGCGGGCACCTACGAGCAGTACTTC. The J gene is TRBJ2-7, the V gene TRBV11-2; 11 positions agree with TRBD2. There are 14 residues in the CDR3. Germline lookup yields CDR1 SGHAT and CDR2 FQNNGV. J lost 2 bases, V lost 5 bases, and 2 bases had no gene match.